A single sample is the source of the 5 T cell receptor beta chains below, sequenced in a study of Graves' ophthalmopathy and Graves' hyperthyroidism. Amplifying from RNA transcripts, the study obtained TCR beta CDR3 regions. RT-PCR in the first round used HTBI primers; a second-round multiplex PCR followed. TCRdb re-derived calls from the multiplex PCR reads in MiXCR, one entry per CDR3 protein. The sample consists of 740,000 or so distinct CDR3 sequences, 40% of them appearing once. Input material: peripheral blood. These receptor sequences come from an adult man with Graves' ophthalmopathy.

The rearrangement links TRBV7-9 to TRBJ1-1, with D possibly TRBD1 on 6 matching bases. This CDR3 has 14 amino acids. Germline-derived CDR1 and CDR2 are SEHNR and FQNEAQ (reference sequence). V lost 4 bases to trimming and J lost 5 bases, with 14 bases between them. In DNA, the CDR3 is TGTGCCAGCAGCTCCCCCAGGGGCCGGACTGAAGCTTTCTTT. Translating it yields CASSSPRGRTEAFF.

This clonotype was observed a handful of times. A single base separates this from a much larger clone, so it may be a read error. The chain carries TRBV10-3 and TRBJ1-1; 9 positions agree with TRBD1. CDR3 length: 14 residues. J gave up 2 bases and V 5 bases, and 3 bases lay outside the gene matches. Germline V lookup: CDR1 ENHRY, CDR2 SYGVKD. The CDR3 protein is CAISLGQGNTEAFF. The DNA for the CDR3 is TGTGCCATCAGTTTGGGACAGGGCAACACTGAAGCTTTCTTT.

This clonotype was picked up one time. This may be a read error, as it is one base from a much larger clone. The chain has TRBV7-2 and TRBJ2-7; D possibly corresponds to TRBD2 (5 bases). The CDR3 runs 13 residues. Germline values: CDR1 SGHTA, CDR2 FQGNSA. DNA for the CDR3: TGTGCCAGCAGCTCCCGTCGGGAAGCCGAGCAGTGCTTC. Its translation: CASSSRREAEQCF.

For this clonotype: A read error may explain this, as a much larger clone is one base away. V and J are TRBV24-1 and TRBJ1-4; D not certain. Per germline, CDR1 KGHDR and CDR2 SFDVKD. Trimming left V 6 bases short and J 8 bases short, with 12 bases between. CDR3 length: 13 amino acids. CDR3 DNA sequence: TGTGCCACCAGTCTAGGGTTGGACGAAAAACTGTTTTTT. Its protein is CATSLGLDEKLFF.

This clonotype has just a few counts. The V gene is TRBV29-1, the J gene TRBJ1-5, with TRBD1 matching over 7 bases. With V trimmed by 5 bases and J by 7 bases, 8 bases remained unmatched. In germline, CDR1 is SQVTM, CDR2 ANQGSEA. There are 13 residues in the CDR3. Here the CDR3 DNA reads TGCAGCGTTATGGTGGCAGGGGGACAGCCCCAGCATTTT. This translates into CSVMVAGGQPQHF.